Below are 7 T cell receptor beta chains sequenced from a single sample in a study of CD8+ T cells in alopecia areata. Reverse transcription of extracted RNA yielded cDNA, which provided the sequencing template. Profiled with immunoSEQ multiplex PCR; TCRdb holds only in-frame clones, not every one. Counted here are 110,000 to 150,000 clones, 50% to 65% occurring once; the ten biggest clones make up around 15%. Treatment reported: oral pan-JAK inhibitor, 5-10 mg twice daily. This specimen was CD8+ T cells sorted from blood, taken at week 4, from a patient treated with tofacitinib. These receptors were obtained from a human donor with alopecia areata.

The chain uses TRBV13 and TRBJ2-7; 8 nucleotides agree with TRBD2. The V gene end was trimmed by 5 bases and the J gene end by 5 bases; junction bases not matched to a gene: 8. The CDR3 loop spans 14 amino acids. Per germline, CDR1 PRHDT and CDR2 FYEKMQ (reference sequence). CDR3 region: CASSPPSGGDEQYF. The CDR3 DNA is TGTGCCAGCAGCCCTCCAAGCGGGGGCGACGAGCAGTACTTC.

The J gene is TRBJ2-7, the V gene TRBV5-4; 9 nucleotides agree with TRBD1. Trimming removed 4 bases from V and 4 bases from J; junction bases left unmatched: 9. This CDR3 spans 15 amino acids. Germline CDR1 and CDR2: SGHNT and YYREEE (reference sequence). The CDR3 DNA reads TGTGCCAGCAGCGCCCGGGACAGGGACCCTTACGAGCAGTACTTC. Amino acids: CASSARDRDPYEQYF.

The chain combines TRBV7-9 with TRBJ1-4, with 8 bases matching TRBD1. The germline CDR1 and CDR2 sequences are SEHNR and FQNEAQ (reference sequence). J was trimmed by 6 bases and V by 5 bases; bases with no gene match: 5. This CDR3 comprises 14 residues. The CDR3 spells CASSPRGRHEKLFF. The CDR3 DNA is TGTGCCAGCAGCCCCAGGGGGCGACATGAAAAACTGTTTTTT.

The chain has TRBV23-1 and TRBJ2-5, with TRBD2 identical over 7 bases. TRBV23-1 is an ORF; its function is uncertain. Trimming at V came to 6 bases and at J to 5 bases, leaving 12 bases not matched to a gene. This CDR3 has 15 residues. CDR3 DNA sequence: TGCGCCAGCAGCATGCTTGGGAGGGTGTTGGAGACCCAGTACTTC. Its translation: CASSMLGRVLETQYF.

The sample holds a few counts of this clone. This sequence joins TRBV6-5 and TRBJ2-1, with D perhaps TRBD1 (5 bases). Per germline, CDR1 MNHEY and CDR2 SVGAGI. V shed 5 bases and J shed 3 bases, with 11 bases lying between them. The CDR3 sequence is 14 residues long. The CDR3 nucleotides are TGTGCCAGCAGTCTGGACATGGGCTACAATGAGCAGTTCTTC. Residues: CASSLDMGYNEQFF.

The genes are TRBV6-5 and TRBJ1-2; D might be TRBD1 (5 bases). The CDR3 runs 14 residues. In germline, CDR1 is MNHEY, CDR2 SVGAGI. Trimming removed 5 bases from V and 3 bases from J, with 13 bases in between. The CDR3 is CASSLRGGYYGYTF. CDR3 sequence (DNA): TGTGCCAGCAGTCTTAGGGGAGGTTACTATGGCTACACCTTC.

The J gene is TRBJ2-5, the V gene TRBV10-3; a weak D match, TRBD2 (6 bases). CDR1 and CDR2 (germline): ENHRY, SYGVKD. Trimming stripped 2 bases from V and 1 base from J, with 8 bases between. The CDR3 runs 14 residues. CDR3 DNA sequence: TGTGCCATCAGTGAGCTGGGACTCCAAGAGACCCAGTACTTC. Amino acid sequence: CAISELGLQETQYF.